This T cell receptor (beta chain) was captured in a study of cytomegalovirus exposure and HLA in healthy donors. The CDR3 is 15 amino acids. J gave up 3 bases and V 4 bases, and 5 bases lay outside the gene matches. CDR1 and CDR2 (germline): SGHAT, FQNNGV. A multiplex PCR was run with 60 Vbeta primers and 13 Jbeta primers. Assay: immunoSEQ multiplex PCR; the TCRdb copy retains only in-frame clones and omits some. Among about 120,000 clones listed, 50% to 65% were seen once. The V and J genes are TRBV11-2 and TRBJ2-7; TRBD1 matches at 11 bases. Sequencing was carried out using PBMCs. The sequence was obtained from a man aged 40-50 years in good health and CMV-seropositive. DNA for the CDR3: TGTGCCAGCAGCTCGGGACAGGGGGGTTTCTACGAGCAGTACTTC. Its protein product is CASSSGQGGFYEQYF.